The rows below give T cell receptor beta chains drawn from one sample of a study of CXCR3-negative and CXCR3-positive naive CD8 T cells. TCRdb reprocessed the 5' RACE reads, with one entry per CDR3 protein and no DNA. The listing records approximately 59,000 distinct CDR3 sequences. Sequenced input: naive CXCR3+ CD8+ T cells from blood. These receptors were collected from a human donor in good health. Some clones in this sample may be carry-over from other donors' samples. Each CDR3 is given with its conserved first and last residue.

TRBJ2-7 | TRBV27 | CASSLTGQGGYEQYF
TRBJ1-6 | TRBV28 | CASRYPGNSPLHF
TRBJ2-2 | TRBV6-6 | CASSPKDRVTTGELFF
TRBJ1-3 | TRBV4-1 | CASSQYRAGRDGNTIYF
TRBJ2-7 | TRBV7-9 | CASSSPQQGNRYEQYF
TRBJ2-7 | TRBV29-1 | CSVESGQSYEQYF
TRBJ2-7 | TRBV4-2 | CASSNTGAAGYEQYF
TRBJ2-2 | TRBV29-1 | CSVEDRGTSVPGELFF
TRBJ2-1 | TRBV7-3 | CASSLRSYEQFF
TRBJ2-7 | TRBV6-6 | CASSYTSSYEQYF
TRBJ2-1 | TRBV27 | CASTDSGNEQFF
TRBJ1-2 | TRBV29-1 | CSVDGTGDYYGYTF
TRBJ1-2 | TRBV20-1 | CSARDTGQSYGYTF
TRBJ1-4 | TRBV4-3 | CASSQDRRGDEKLFF
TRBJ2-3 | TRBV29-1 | CSAIAVGMQYF
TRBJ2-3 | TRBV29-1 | CSPEKAPGTDTQYF
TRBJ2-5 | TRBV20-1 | CSAREAGGIQETQYF
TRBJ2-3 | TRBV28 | CASADRGSTDTQYF
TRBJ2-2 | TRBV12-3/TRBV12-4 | CASRVLRDRYGELFF
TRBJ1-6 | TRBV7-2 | CASRALDYNSPLHF
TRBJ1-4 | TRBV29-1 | CSVVYYGANEKLFF
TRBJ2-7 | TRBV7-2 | CASSASSGVISYEQYF